The 31 T cell receptor beta chains presented below share a single source sample, sequenced in a study of response to subunit inactivated influenza vaccine (dated by TCRdb to 2017 to 2018). Library preparation used RT-PCR. TCRdb records Illumina HiSeq 2500 as the sequencer. TCRdb reprocessed the public reads (quality trimming at Q25 with fastp, clone calling with MiXCR) and kept in-frame beta chains. Merged by CDR3 protein, the rows form single entries marked with the most common genes and DNA. A total of approximately 500,000 distinct CDR3 sequences appear in this sample, about 15% of them only once. The ten most abundant clones make up around 10% of the sample. The specimen was PBMCs from blood, collected approximately 12 days after vaccination. All receptors derive from a man over 45 who received an inactivated influenza vaccine. Donor details come from another sample of the same person, matched by shared clones.

The rearrangement uses TRBV5-1 and TRBJ2-5; the match to TRBD1 covers 8 bases. Germline assignment: CDR1 SGHRS and CDR2 YFSETQ. V trimming: 1 base; J trimming: 4 bases; junction bases outside the gene matches: 6. The CDR3 totals 15 residues. DNA for the CDR3: TGCGCCAGCAGCTTGTCCCCAGGGGGCGTAGAGACCCAGTACTTC. Translated: CASSLSPGGVETQYF.

The CDR3 reads CASSLQAYEQYF. The DNA of the CDR3 is TGTGCCAGCAGTTTACAGGCATACGAGCAGTACTTC. This sequence joins TRBV28 and TRBJ2-7; D unclear. Per germline, CDR1 MDHEN and CDR2 SYDVKM. The CDR3 totals 12 residues. V was trimmed by 2 bases and J by 4 bases, leaving 6 bases between them.

This clonotype has a count of ten or more. The chain employs TRBV7-9 and TRBJ2-7; D remains ambiguous. Germline CDR1 is SEHNR and CDR2 is FQNEAQ (reference sequence). The CDR3 runs 15 residues. The V gene lost 1 base and the J gene lost 6 bases, with 16 bases spanning the gap. CDR3 protein: CASSLGYGPLTEQYF. CDR3 sequence (DNA): TGTGCCAGCAGCTTAGGGTATGGGCCGCTGACCGAGCAGTACTTC.

The V call is TRBV29-1, the J call TRBJ1-1, with D possibly matching TRBD1 (6 bases). The CDR3 loop spans 14 amino acids. V was cut by 1 base and J by 3 bases, with 12 bases left in between. Germline CDR1 is SQVTM and CDR2 is ANQGSEA. CDR3 region: CSVEGRGRYTEAFF. Here the CDR3 DNA reads TGCAGCGTTGAAGGCAGGGGTCGATACACTGAAGCTTTCTTT.

With regard to this clonotype: One base away lies a much larger clone, so this may be a sequencing read error. Lacking the conserved final phenylalanine or tryptophan, this CDR3 likely reflects a read error. The chain combines TRBV6-4 with TRBJ2-3, with TRBD2 matching over 10 bases. The CDR3 extends over 16 amino acids. The germline gives CDR1 MRHNA, CDR2 SNTAGT. After removal of 2 bases from V and 1 base from J, the junction contained 3 bases not matched to a gene. The chain's CDR3 is CASSDDGTSGTDTQYL. The CDR3 nucleotides read TGTGCCAGCAGTGACGACGGGACTAGCGGCACAGATACGCAGTATCTT.

The chain employs TRBV20-1 and TRBJ2-1; D unclear. The CDR3 sequence is 16 residues long. Trimming stripped 6 bases from V and 0 bases from J, with 18 bases between. Germline V gives CDR1 DFQATT, CDR2 SNEGSKA (reference sequence). CDR3 bases: TGCAGTGCCCTTACAGCCAAATTAAGCTCCTACAATGAGCAGTTCTTC. It encodes CSALTAKLSSYNEQFF.

The rearrangement joins TRBV4-1 to TRBJ1-6; D uncertain. The CDR3 has 16 residues. Germline values: CDR1 MGHRA, CDR2 YSYEKL. V lost 1 base and J 10 bases, leaving 17 bases between the germline ends. This CDR3 is CASSQVADKAISPLHF. CDR3 bases: TGCGCCAGCAGCCAAGTAGCAGATAAAGCAATATCACCCCTCCACTTT.

This clonotype has a handful of counts. V and J are TRBV3-1 and TRBJ1-2; D is uncertain. The germline V gene has CDR1 LGHDT and CDR2 YNNKEL (reference sequence). The V end lost 1 base, the J end lost 6 bases, and 6 bases lay between the germline ends. The CDR3 covers 12 residues. CDR3 loop: CASSQAVDGYTF. Here the CDR3 DNA reads TGTGCCAGCAGCCAAGCGGTCGATGGCTACACCTTC.

The CDR3 DNA is TGTGCCATCAGGACAGGGGTTGGACAGGGGGGCTACGAGCAGTACTTC. Translation: CAIRTGVGQGGYEQYF. V is TRBV10-3 and J is TRBJ2-7, with 10 positions matching TRBD1. J gave up 3 bases and V 6 bases, and 11 bases lay outside the gene matches. Germline-derived CDR1 and CDR2 are ENHRY and SYGVKD. There are 16 residues in the CDR3.

This clonotype was picked up a small number of times. The genes are TRBV30 and TRBJ2-1, with 11 bases that match TRBD2. J was trimmed by 8 bases and V by 1 base; bases with no gene match: 10. Germline assignment: CDR1 GTSNPN and CDR2 SVGIG (reference sequence). The CDR3 has 16 residues. Here the CDR3 DNA reads TGTGCCTGGAGTGATCCTATAGCGGGGGGGTGGGATGAGCAGTTCTTC. It is translated as CAWSDPIAGGWDEQFF.

The V gene is TRBV6-2 or TRBV6-3, the J gene TRBJ2-5; D remains ambiguous. Trimming pared 4 bases from V and 4 bases from J, leaving 19 bases between. The germline V gene encodes CDR1 MNHEY and CDR2 SVGEGT. CDR3 length: 16 amino acids. CDR3 region: CASSSNMGQYGETQYF. In nucleotides, the CDR3 is TGTGCCAGCAGTTCCAATATGGGCCAATACGGAGAGACCCAGTACTTC.

V usage is TRBV19 and J usage is TRBJ1-4; no reliable D call. Germline V gene data show CDR1 as LNHDA and CDR2 as SQIVND (reference sequence). V gave up 4 bases and J gave up 5 bases, with 8 bases separating them. The CDR3 sequence is 13 residues long. The CDR3 sequence: CASSRTGNEKLFF. In nucleotides, the CDR3 is TGTGCCAGTAGTAGGACGGGGAATGAAAAACTGTTTTTT.

This clonotype was picked up a small number of times. The chain combines TRBV10-3 with TRBJ2-1, with TRBD2 matching 8 bases. V gave up 1 base and J gave up 6 bases; unmatched junction bases: 11. From germline, CDR1 is ENHRY and CDR2 SYGVKD. CDR3 length equals 17 residues. In DNA, the CDR3 is TGTGCCATCAGTGAGTGGGGCGAGGCGGGAGGAATCAATGAGCAGTTCTTC. Its translation: CAISEWGEAGGINEQFF.

This clonotype was recorded a few times. The V and J genes are TRBV7-2 and TRBJ2-5, with 7 bases matching TRBD1. Germline V CDR1 and CDR2: SGHTA, FQGNSA. The CDR3 length is 14 residues. Losses at the gene ends were 5 bases for V and 8 bases for J; bases not matched to a gene: 11. The CDR3 nucleotides are TGTGCCAGCAGCCGGGACAGCCATCTCGACACCCAGTACTTC. This encodes CASSRDSHLDTQYF.

This clonotype was counted once. The chain links TRBV15 to TRBJ2-3; no clear D gene. V lost 6 bases and J lost 2, with 15 bases in between. Germline assignment: CDR1 LNHNV and CDR2 YYDKDF (reference sequence). CDR3 length equals 15 residues. The CDR3 here is CATRDAAISTDTQYF. DNA of the CDR3: TGTGCCACCAGGGATGCGGCAATTTCCACAGATACGCAGTATTTT.

This clonotype was detected a few times. This chain connects TRBV7-8 to TRBJ2-7; 10 nucleotides match TRBD2. The CDR3 length is 15 residues. J was trimmed by 7 bases and V by 1 base; bases with no gene match: 7. Germline CDR1 reads SGHVS; CDR2 reads FQNEAQ. In DNA form, the CDR3 reads TGTGCCAGCAGCTTAGTCCTAGCGGGAGTGGGTGAGCAGTACTTC. Residues: CASSLVLAGVGEQYF.

The CDR3 reads CAWRDTGGPLHF. The CDR3 nucleotides are TGTGCCTGGAGAGACACAGGGGGTCCCCTCCACTTT. This chain connects TRBV30 to TRBJ1-6; 8 bases agree with TRBD1. V gave up 3 bases and J gave up 13 bases; unmatched junction bases: 5. The CDR3 totals 12 residues. Looked up from germline, CDR1 is GTSNPN and CDR2 is SVGIG (reference sequence).

The chain joins TRBV6-2 or TRBV6-3 to TRBJ2-1; TRBD2 matches at 7 bases. Germline assignment: CDR1 MNHEY and CDR2 SVGEGT. The V segment lost 6 bases and the J segment 12 bases; nucleotides outside the gene matches: 11. CDR3 length: 13 residues. The CDR3 sequence: CASSRPRTSLQFF. CDR3 nucleotides: TGTGCCAGCAGCCGACCTCGGACTAGTCTGCAGTTCTTC.

A few counts support this clonotype. The chain is built from TRBV6-5 and TRBJ2-7, with TRBD2 identical over 11 bases. With V trimmed by 0 bases and J by 2 bases, 0 bases remained unmatched. The germline gives CDR1 MNHEY, CDR2 SVGAGI. The length of the CDR3 is 15 residues. CDR3 bases: TGTGCCAGCAGTTACTCGGGACTAGCGGCCTACGAGCAGTACTTC. Translated: CASSYSGLAAYEQYF.

This clonotype was counted a few times. The chain combines TRBV20-1 with TRBJ1-2, with D possibly being TRBD1 (6 bases). The CDR3 spans 14 residues. Germline lookup yields CDR1 DFQATT and CDR2 SNEGSKA (reference sequence). V was pared by 3 bases and J by 3 bases, with 14 bases between. The CDR3 here is CSASLPGVHYGYTF. CDR3 DNA sequence: TGCAGTGCTAGTCTACCAGGGGTGCACTATGGCTACACCTTC.

In its sample, this clonotype was seen many times. The chain joins TRBV12-3 or TRBV12-4 to TRBJ2-7, with 8 positions matching TRBD2. CDR3 length: 13 residues. V trimming: 5 bases; J trimming: 7 bases; junction bases outside the gene matches: 7. CDR3 DNA sequence: TGTGCCAGCAGTCGAGCGGGAGCAATGGAGCAGTACTTC. Protein: CASSRAGAMEQYF.

This clonotype was found a few times. The chain recombines TRBV20-1 with TRBJ2-5; D is uncertain. V gave up 5 bases and J gave up 5 bases, with 21 bases separating them. This CDR3 contains 15 residues. Germline V gene lookup returns CDR1 DFQATT and CDR2 SNEGSKA (reference sequence). The CDR3 DNA reads as TGCAGTGCTCGTCGTCAGCTAGTGCGTGCGGAGACCCAGTACTTC. Translated: CSARRQLVRAETQYF.

The chain couples TRBV7-9 to TRBJ1-5; 10 bases are a match to TRBD1. The CDR3 runs to 14 residues. Germline V CDR1 and CDR2: SEHNR, FQNEAQ (reference sequence). Trimming cost V 4 bases and J 7 bases; bases outside gene matches: 4. The CDR3 DNA reads TGTGCCAGCAGCTCGACAGGGGGCTTCCAGCCCCAGCATTTT. It encodes CASSSTGGFQPQHF.

This clonotype occurred a few times. The chain couples TRBV20-1 to TRBJ2-3; 7 bases map to TRBD2. The germline CDR1 and CDR2 sequences are DFQATT and SNEGSKA (reference sequence). The CDR3 has 12 residues. Trimming cost V 1 base and J 12 bases; bases outside gene matches: 7. Here the CDR3 DNA reads TGCAGTGCTAGAGTTGGGGGGGGGATTCAGTATTTT. Protein sequence: CSARVGGGIQYF.

This clonotype was detected ten times or more. This chain connects TRBV7-8 to TRBJ2-1, with 9 bases aligning to TRBD2. The CDR3 has 15 amino acids. The V segment lost 4 bases and the J segment 5 bases; nucleotides outside the gene matches: 6. CDR1 and CDR2 (germline): SGHVS, FQNEAQ. The CDR3 sequence is CASSSSGKINNEQFF. In DNA form, the CDR3 reads TGTGCCAGCAGCTCTAGCGGGAAAATAAACAATGAGCAGTTCTTC.

This clonotype was counted a few times. The CDR3 DNA reads TGTGCCTGGAGTTGGGCTAGCGGGAGTGGCCATGAGCAGTTCTTC. Residues: CAWSWASGSGHEQFF. The chain recombines TRBV30 with TRBJ2-1; TRBD2 aligns across 10 bases. The CDR3 is 15 amino acids. Losses at the gene ends were 2 bases for V and 8 bases for J; bases not matched to a gene: 9. Germline V gene data show CDR1 as GTSNPN and CDR2 as SVGIG (reference sequence).

The V gene is TRBV11-2, the J gene TRBJ2-1; TRBD2 agrees at 9 bases. V lost 5 bases and J lost 14; bases outside the gene matches: 19. This CDR3 contains 16 residues. From germline, CDR1 is SGHAT and CDR2 FQNNGV. The chain's CDR3 is CASSSLINGRGGRKFF. The CDR3 bases are TGTGCCAGCAGCAGCTTAATAAATGGGCGGGGGGGCCGGAAGTTCTTC.

The V gene is TRBV11-2, the J gene TRBJ2-5; 7 bases are shared with TRBD2. The ends lost 5 bases at V and 2 bases at J; junction bases unmatched: 8. Germline-derived CDR1 and CDR2 are SGHAT and FQNNGV. The CDR3 has 15 residues. The CDR3 here is CASSPHLAEQETQYF. CDR3 nucleotide sequence: TGTGCCAGCAGCCCCCATCTAGCGGAACAAGAGACCCAGTACTTC.

This clonotype appeared many times. The CDR3 loop is CASSAGTSGSYEQYF. For the CDR3, the DNA is TGTGCCAGCAGCGCCGGGACTAGCGGGAGTTACGAGCAGTACTTC. The chain couples TRBV9 to TRBJ2-7, with 14 bases aligning to TRBD2. Germline loops: CDR1 SGDLS, CDR2 YYNGEE. With V trimmed by 3 bases and J by 4 bases, 3 bases remained unmatched. The CDR3 loop spans 15 amino acids.

The V gene is TRBV21-1, the J gene TRBJ2-7; the DNA was not compared with TRBD2, the D call given in the table. TRBV21-1 counts as a pseudogene. The CDR3 spans 14 residues. The CDR3: CASIRAREDYEQYF. CDR3 nucleotide sequence: TGTGCCAGCATCCGAGCGAGGGAAGACTACGAGCAGTACTTC.

The chain couples TRBV10-3 to TRBJ2-7, with 11 nucleotides matching TRBD2. This CDR3 has 13 residues. In germline, CDR1 is ENHRY, CDR2 SYGVKD. The junction had 3 bases not matched to a gene; V was cut back by 8 bases and J by 3 bases. The CDR3 sequence: CAIRLAGIYEQYF. DNA for the CDR3: TGTGCCATCCGACTAGCGGGAATCTACGAGCAGTACTTC.